Detailed here is one T cell receptor (beta chain). This specimen belongs to a study of beta chain features in type 1 diabetes. This CDR3 is 14 amino acids long. The germline V gene has CDR1 ENHRY and CDR2 SYGVKD. Trimming pared 3 bases from V and 3 bases from J, leaving 9 bases between. Expressed TCRB transcripts were sequenced, since all the RNA that had been isolated was reverse transcribed. TCRdb's table, derived via immunoSEQ multiplex PCR, lists solely in-frame clones and lacks some. The table has roughly 140,000 clones, 6.5% to 8.5% seen once. The source material was central memory CD4+ T cells from blood. The source is a woman in her 30s in good health. The gene calls are TRBV10-3 and TRBJ1-5; D is perhaps TRBD1 (5 bases). CDR3: CAISESGYNQPQHF. CDR3 nucleotide sequence: TGTGCCATCAGTGAATCAGGGTACAATCAGCCCCAGCATTTT.